Shown below are 24 T cell receptor beta chains from a single sample sequenced in a study of early T cells in non-severe SARS-CoV-2 infection. TCRdb reprocessed the 5' RACE reads via MiXCR and lists one record per CDR3 protein. The sample has fewer than 100,000 distinct CDR3 sequences, about 17% seen once. Material: whole blood. Source of these receptors: an adult who was a healthcare worker with PCR-confirmed SARS-CoV-2 infection or an uninfected control (not recorded which).

This clonotype was seen a few times. The gene calls are TRBV14 and TRBJ2-2; weak D call: TRBD1 (6 bases). The germline V gene has CDR1 SGHDN and CDR2 FVKESK. V was cut by 4 bases and J by 7 bases, with 10 bases left in between. The CDR3 loop spans 13 amino acids. The CDR3 is CASSPTGYGELFF. DNA of the CDR3: TGTGCCAGCAGCCCAACAGGGTACGGGGAGCTGTTTTTT.

This chain connects TRBV20-1 to TRBJ2-1, with 7 nucleotides matching TRBD2. V gave up 6 bases and J gave up 3 bases; unmatched junction bases: 2. CDR1 and CDR2 from the germline V gene are DFQATT and SNEGSKA (reference sequence). CDR3 size: 12 residues. For the CDR3, the DNA is TGCAGTGCCGGGGGGAACTACAATGAGCAGTTCTTC. Amino acids: CSAGGNYNEQFF.

The chain joins TRBV11-2 to TRBJ1-1; a weak D match, TRBD1 (5 bases). Deletions cut 2 bases from V and 4 bases from J, with 11 bases between. The CDR3 covers 14 residues. Germline values: CDR1 SGHAT, CDR2 FQNNGV. CDR3 amino acids: CASSLTAGVTEAFF. The CDR3 DNA sequence: TGTGCCAGCAGCTTAACAGCGGGGGTCACTGAAGCTTTCTTT.

V gene TRBV4-1 combines with J gene TRBJ2-3; D is ambiguous. V lost 0 bases to trimming and J lost 5 bases, with 12 bases between them. Looked up from germline, CDR1 is MGHRA and CDR2 is YSYEKL. CDR3 length: 15 residues. The CDR3 loop is CASSQEGAVLDTQYF. CDR3 nucleotide sequence: TGCGCCAGCAGCCAAGAAGGAGCAGTTTTAGATACGCAGTATTTT.

There are many counts of this clonotype. The chain uses TRBV28 and TRBJ1-4; 7 nucleotides match TRBD1. Germline lookup yields CDR1 MDHEN and CDR2 SYDVKM. The CDR3 runs 15 residues. Trimming cost V 5 bases and J 8 bases; bases outside gene matches: 11. The CDR3 DNA reads as TGTGCCAGCAGTCCCACAGGGGAAGGGGCGGAAAAACTGTTTTTT. It is translated as CASSPTGEGAEKLFF.

CDR3 nucleotides: TGTGCCAGCAGATCCAGGGCGGGCCTGAACACTGAAGCTTTCTTT. Its protein is CASRSRAGLNTEAFF. The chain couples TRBV7-9 to TRBJ1-1; TRBD1 might be the D (5 bases). The CDR3 is 15 residues long. Germline assignment: CDR1 SEHNR and CDR2 FQNEAQ (reference sequence). V was pared by 6 bases and J by 0 bases, with 14 bases between.

This clonotype has more than one count but fewer than ten. V usage is TRBV29-1 and J usage is TRBJ2-7; D is perhaps TRBD2 (6 bases). The CDR3 consists of 13 residues. Germline values: CDR1 SQVTM, CDR2 ANQGSEA. The V end was cut by 0 bases, the J end by 5 bases, with 11 bases between. CDR3 amino acids: CSVEDGLANEQYF. The CDR3 region has the DNA TGCAGCGTTGAAGACGGCCTAGCGAACGAGCAGTACTTC.

This clonotype was seen ten or more times. The genes are TRBV2 and TRBJ2-1; TRBD2 agrees at 9 bases. The CDR3 length is 15 residues. With 5 bases clipped from V and 1 base from J, the junction kept 3 bases outside the gene matches. From germline, CDR1 is SNHLY and CDR2 FYNNEI. The CDR3: CASSRSGGSYNEQFF. As DNA, the CDR3 is TGTGCCAGCAGTCGGAGCGGGGGGTCCTACAATGAGCAGTTCTTC.

The J gene is TRBJ2-7, the V gene TRBV7-9; D is perhaps TRBD1 (6 bases). This CDR3 is 14 amino acids long. The germline V gene has CDR1 SEHNR and CDR2 FQNEAQ (reference sequence). V gave up 2 bases and J gave up 5 bases, with 13 bases separating them. This CDR3 reads CASSLTGHVHEQYF. CDR3 nucleotides: TGTGCCAGCAGCTTAACGGGACACGTCCACGAGCAGTACTTC. Supplemented by reference TRBV7-9 and TRBJ2-7, the full variable domain reads DTGVSQNPRHKITKRGQNVTFRCDPISEHNRLYWYRQTLGQGPEFLTYFQNEAQLEKSRLLSDRFSAERPKGSFSTLEIQRTEQGDSAMYLCASSLTGHVHEQYFGPGTRLTVT.

This clonotype was seen many times. The chain has TRBV20-1 and TRBJ2-7, with TRBD2 matching over 11 bases. There are 12 residues in the CDR3. The V and J ends lost 7 bases and 3 bases, in that order; junction bases with no gene match: 2. The germline V gene has CDR1 DFQATT and CDR2 SNEGSKA (reference sequence). CDR3: CSGLAGNYEQYF. CDR3 coding DNA: TGCAGTGGACTAGCGGGGAACTACGAGCAGTACTTC.

This clonotype occurred a few times. V and J are TRBV12-3 or TRBV12-4 and TRBJ2-3; D gene unclear. CDR3 length: 12 residues. Trimming left V 4 bases short and J 4 bases short, with 6 bases between. CDR3: CASSSFPDTQYF. As DNA, the CDR3 is TGTGCCAGCAGTTCCTTCCCAGATACGCAGTATTTT.

This clonotype was recorded a few times. The chain is built from TRBV6-2 or TRBV6-3 and TRBJ1-1, with no clear D. The germline V gene has CDR1 MNHEY and CDR2 SVGEGT. The CDR3 totals 13 residues. The V end was cut by 7 bases, the J end by 4 bases, with 13 bases between. CDR3 region: CASNAWAGTEAFF. Here the CDR3 DNA reads TGTGCCAGCAACGCATGGGCCGGCACTGAAGCTTTCTTT.

The chain joins TRBV30 to TRBJ2-7; D may be TRBD1 (6 bases). Germline-derived CDR1 and CDR2 are GTSNPN and SVGIG (reference sequence). The germline V and J ends were trimmed by 1 base and 6 bases, with 13 bases remaining between them. The CDR3 spans 13 residues. CDR3 sequence: CAWSGAGTLEQYF. CDR3 sequence (DNA): TGTGCCTGGAGTGGCGCCGGGACACTCGAGCAGTACTTC.

CDR3 sequence: CATSDINSGELFF. The CDR3 DNA sequence: TGTGCCACCAGTGATATCAACTCCGGGGAGCTGTTTTTT. The V gene is TRBV24-1, the J gene TRBJ2-2; D gene ambiguous. The CDR3 is 13 residues long. Looked up from germline, CDR1 is KGHDR and CDR2 is SFDVKD. V lost 3 bases and J lost 6, with 7 bases in between.

This clonotype was seen a few times. This chain connects TRBV12-3 or TRBV12-4 to TRBJ2-5; D unclear. V was trimmed by 2 bases and J by 1 base, leaving 8 bases between them. This CDR3 comprises 14 residues. CDR3 nucleotide sequence: TGTGCCAGCAGTTTAAGAGCGCTCCAAGAGACCCAGTACTTC. Its translation: CASSLRALQETQYF.

The chain is built from TRBV6-5 and TRBJ2-7, with TRBD2 matching over 11 bases. Germline V gene sequence: CDR1 MNHEY, CDR2 SVGAGI. V dropped 5 bases and J dropped 2; count of bases not matched to a gene: 2. This CDR3 contains 14 residues. The CDR3 DNA reads as TGTGCCAGCAGTCCTAGCGGGGGGACCTACGAGCAGTACTTC. It specifies CASSPSGGTYEQYF.

This clonotype was observed at least ten times. The J gene is TRBJ2-2, the V gene TRBV29-1; perhaps TRBD2 as D (6 bases). In germline, CDR1 is SQVTM, CDR2 ANQGSEA. The CDR3 totals 12 residues. The V end lost 6 bases, the J end lost 6 bases, and 11 bases lay between the germline ends. The CDR3 sequence is CSVSGGPGELFF. The CDR3 DNA is TGCAGCGTCTCCGGGGGTCCCGGGGAGCTGTTTTTT.

The chain carries TRBV5-1 and TRBJ1-2; D is ambiguous. This CDR3 is built from 13 residues. Germline CDR1 and CDR2: SGHRS and YFSETQ. V shed 0 bases and J shed 4 bases, with 7 bases lying between them. This chain's CDR3 is CASSLGSFYGYTF. The CDR3 DNA sequence: TGCGCCAGCAGCTTGGGATCATTCTATGGCTACACCTTC.

This chain joins TRBV11-3 and TRBJ2-2, with a tentative D call TRBD1 (6 bases). CDR1 is SGHNT, CDR2 YENEEA, per germline. This CDR3 contains 14 residues. Deletions cut 4 bases from V and 0 bases from J, with 6 bases between. CDR3: CASSSGANTGELFF. The CDR3 DNA reads TGTGCCAGCAGCTCAGGGGCGAACACCGGGGAGCTGTTTTTT.

V is TRBV9 and J is TRBJ2-5, with D possibly being TRBD1 (5 bases). From germline, CDR1 is SGDLS and CDR2 YYNGEE. The CDR3 loop spans 15 amino acids. Trimming removed 0 bases at V and 6 bases at J, with 15 bases between. CDR3 region: CASSVAGERGKTQYF. The CDR3 bases are TGTGCCAGCAGCGTAGCTGGGGAAAGGGGAAAGACCCAGTACTTC. Drawing the rest from reference TRBV9 and TRBJ2-5, the complete variable domain is DSGVTQTPKHLITATGQRVTLRCSPRSGDLSVYWYQQSLDQGLQFLIQYYNGEERAKGNILERFSAQQFPDLHSELNLSSLELGDSALYFCASSVAGERGKTQYFGPGTRLLVL.

The chain has TRBV28 and TRBJ1-1; D is undetermined. Germline V gives CDR1 MDHEN, CDR2 SYDVKM. Trimming took off 7 bases at V and 0 bases at J, with 6 bases between the two ends. The CDR3 has 12 residues. DNA for the CDR3: TGTGCCAGCAATGAAGTGAACACTGAAGCTTTCTTT. Its protein is CASNEVNTEAFF.

The V call is TRBV2, the J call TRBJ1-6; 8 nucleotides line up with TRBD1. Trimming removed 6 bases from V and 10 bases from J; junction bases left unmatched: 5. The CDR3 runs 13 residues. Germline CDR1 reads SNHLY; CDR2 reads FYNNEI. This CDR3 reads CASSSTGDSPLHF. DNA of the CDR3: TGTGCCAGCAGCTCGACAGGGGACTCACCCCTCCACTTT.

This sequence joins TRBV12-3 or TRBV12-4 and TRBJ2-7; 7 bases fit TRBD1. The CDR3 is made up of 13 amino acids. J gave up 5 bases and V 9 bases, and 10 bases lay outside the gene matches. The CDR3 DNA sequence: TGTGCCAGTAACCGACAGGGACGAGACGAGCAGTACTTC. Translated: CASNRQGRDEQYF.

The V call is TRBV2, the J call TRBJ1-2, with D possibly being TRBD1 (6 bases). CDR3 size: 14 residues. The V gene's germline CDR1 is SNHLY and CDR2 FYNNEI. Trimming shortened V by 8 bases and J by 5 bases, and 18 bases separated the two germline ends. As DNA, the CDR3 is TGTGCCAGCGGTGTCGGACAGACAATTTATGGCTACACCTTC. The encoded protein is CASGVGQTIYGYTF.